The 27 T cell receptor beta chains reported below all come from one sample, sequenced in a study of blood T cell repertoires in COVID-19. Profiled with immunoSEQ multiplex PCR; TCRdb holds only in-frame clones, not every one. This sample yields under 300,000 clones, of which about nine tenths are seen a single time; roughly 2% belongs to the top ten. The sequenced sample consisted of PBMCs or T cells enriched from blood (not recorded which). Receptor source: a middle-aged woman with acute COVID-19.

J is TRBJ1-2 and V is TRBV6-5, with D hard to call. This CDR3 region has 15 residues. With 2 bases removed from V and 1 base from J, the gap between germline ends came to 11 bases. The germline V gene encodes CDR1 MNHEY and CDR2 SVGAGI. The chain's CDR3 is CASSYRNQVNYGYTF. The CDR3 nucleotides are TGTGCCAGCAGTTACCGCAACCAGGTTAACTATGGCTACACCTTC.

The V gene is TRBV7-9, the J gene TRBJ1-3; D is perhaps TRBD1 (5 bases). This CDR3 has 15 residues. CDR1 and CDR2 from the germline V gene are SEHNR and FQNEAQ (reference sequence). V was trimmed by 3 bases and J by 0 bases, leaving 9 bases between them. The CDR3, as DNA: TGTGCCAGCAGCTTGCACAGGAGCTCTGGAAACACCATATATTTT. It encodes CASSLHRSSGNTIYF.

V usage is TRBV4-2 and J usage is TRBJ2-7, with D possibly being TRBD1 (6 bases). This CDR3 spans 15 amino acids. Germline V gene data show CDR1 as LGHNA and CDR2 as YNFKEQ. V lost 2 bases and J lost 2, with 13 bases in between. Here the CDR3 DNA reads TGTGCCAGCAGCCAAAGTACAGGGAACACCTACGAGCAGTACTTC. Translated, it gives CASSQSTGNTYEQYF.

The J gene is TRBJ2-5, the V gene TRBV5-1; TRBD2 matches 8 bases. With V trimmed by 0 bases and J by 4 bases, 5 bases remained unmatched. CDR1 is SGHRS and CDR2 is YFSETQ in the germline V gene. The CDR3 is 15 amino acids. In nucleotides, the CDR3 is TGCGCCAGCAGCTTGGGCGGGGGGCAAAGAGAGACCCAGTACTTC. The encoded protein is CASSLGGGQRETQYF. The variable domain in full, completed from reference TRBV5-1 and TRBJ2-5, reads KAGVTQTPRYLIKTRGQQVTLSCSPISGHRSVSWYQQTPGQGLQFLFEYFSETQRNKGNFPGRFSGRQFSNSRSEMNVSTLELGDSALYLCASSLGGGQRETQYFGPGTRLLVL.

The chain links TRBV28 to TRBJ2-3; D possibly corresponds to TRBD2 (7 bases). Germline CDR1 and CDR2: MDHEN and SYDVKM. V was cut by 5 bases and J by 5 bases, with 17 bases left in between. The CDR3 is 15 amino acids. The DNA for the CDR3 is TGTGCCAGCAGTAATGCGGGGGCTCGGGGAGATACGCAGTATTTT. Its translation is CASSNAGARGDTQYF.

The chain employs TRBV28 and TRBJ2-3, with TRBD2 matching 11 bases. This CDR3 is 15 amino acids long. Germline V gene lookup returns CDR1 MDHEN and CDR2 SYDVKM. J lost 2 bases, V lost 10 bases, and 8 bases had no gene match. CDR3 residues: CATRLAGYVTDTQYF. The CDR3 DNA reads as TGTGCCACCCGACTAGCGGGGTATGTCACAGATACGCAGTATTTT.

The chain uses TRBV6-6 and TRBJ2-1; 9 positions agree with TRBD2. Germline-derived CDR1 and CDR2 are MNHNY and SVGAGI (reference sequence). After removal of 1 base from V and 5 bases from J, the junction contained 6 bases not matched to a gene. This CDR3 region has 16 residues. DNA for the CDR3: TGTGCCAGCAGTTACTACCTAGCGGGACCGAACAATGAGCAGTTCTTC. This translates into CASSYYLAGPNNEQFF.

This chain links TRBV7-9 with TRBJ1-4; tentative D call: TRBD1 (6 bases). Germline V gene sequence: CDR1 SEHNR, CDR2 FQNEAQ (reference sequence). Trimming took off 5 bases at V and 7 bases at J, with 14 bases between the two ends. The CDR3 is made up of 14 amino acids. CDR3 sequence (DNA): TGTGCCAGCAGCCCAACAGGGCCCGCTGAAAAACTGTTTTTT. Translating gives CASSPTGPAEKLFF.

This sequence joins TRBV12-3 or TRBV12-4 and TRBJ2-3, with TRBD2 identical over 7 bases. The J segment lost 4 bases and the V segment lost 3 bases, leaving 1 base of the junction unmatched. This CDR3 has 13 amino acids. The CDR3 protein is CASSFRGADTQYF. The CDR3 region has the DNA TGTGCCAGCAGTTTTCGGGGGGCAGATACGCAGTATTTT.

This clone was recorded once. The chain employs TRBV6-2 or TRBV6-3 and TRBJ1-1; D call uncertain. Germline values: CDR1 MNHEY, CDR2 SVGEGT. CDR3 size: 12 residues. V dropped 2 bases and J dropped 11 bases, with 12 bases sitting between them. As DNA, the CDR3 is TGTGCCAGCAGTTACGCGGGTCCGAGTGCTTTCTTT. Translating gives CASSYAGPSAFF.

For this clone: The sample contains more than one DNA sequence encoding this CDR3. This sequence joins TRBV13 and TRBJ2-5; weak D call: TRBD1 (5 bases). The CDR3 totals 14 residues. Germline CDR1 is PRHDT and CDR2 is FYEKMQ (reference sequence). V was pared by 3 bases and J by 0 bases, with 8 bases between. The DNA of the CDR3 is TGTGCCAGCAGCTTCGACAGAAACCAAGAGACCCAGTACTTC. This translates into CASSFDRNQETQYF.

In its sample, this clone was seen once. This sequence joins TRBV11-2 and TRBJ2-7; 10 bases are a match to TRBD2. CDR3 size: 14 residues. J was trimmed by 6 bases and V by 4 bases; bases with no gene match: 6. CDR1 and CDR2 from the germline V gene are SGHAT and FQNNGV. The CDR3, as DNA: TGTGCCAGCAGCTCCCTAGCGGGAGAACGCGAGCAGTACTTC. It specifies CASSSLAGEREQYF.

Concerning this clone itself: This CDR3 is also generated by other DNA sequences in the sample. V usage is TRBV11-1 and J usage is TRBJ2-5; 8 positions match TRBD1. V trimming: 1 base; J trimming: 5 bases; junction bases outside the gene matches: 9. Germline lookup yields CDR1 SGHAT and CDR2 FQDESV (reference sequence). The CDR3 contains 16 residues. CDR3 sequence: CASSLVGQGARETQYF. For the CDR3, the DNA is TGTGCCAGCAGCTTAGTTGGGCAGGGGGCACGGGAGACCCAGTACTTC.

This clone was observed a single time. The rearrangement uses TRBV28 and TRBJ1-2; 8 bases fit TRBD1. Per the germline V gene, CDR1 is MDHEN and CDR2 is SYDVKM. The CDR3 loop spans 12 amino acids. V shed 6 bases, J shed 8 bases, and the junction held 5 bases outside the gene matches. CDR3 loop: CASRKDRDGYTF. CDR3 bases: TGTGCCAGCAGAAAGGACAGGGACGGCTACACCTTC.

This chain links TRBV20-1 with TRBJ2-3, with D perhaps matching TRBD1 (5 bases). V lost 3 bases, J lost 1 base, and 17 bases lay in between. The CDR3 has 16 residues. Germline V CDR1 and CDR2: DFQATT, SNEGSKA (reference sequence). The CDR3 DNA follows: TGCAGTGCTAGTATGGGTCAGGGATTGGGCACAGATACGCAGTATTTT. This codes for CSASMGQGLGTDTQYF.

CDR3 amino acids: CASSCSLFRGSSYNEQFF. The CDR3 DNA is TGTGCCAGCAGCTGCTCCCTCTTCCGCGGGAGCTCCTACAATGAGCAGTTCTTC. The chain recombines TRBV21-1 with TRBJ2-1; the table's D call TRBD2 went unverified against the DNA. TRBV21-1 has pseudogene status. The CDR3 consists of 18 residues.

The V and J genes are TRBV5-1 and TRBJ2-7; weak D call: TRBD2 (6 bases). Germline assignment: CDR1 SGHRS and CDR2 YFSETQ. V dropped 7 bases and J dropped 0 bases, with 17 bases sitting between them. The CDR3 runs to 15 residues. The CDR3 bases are TGCGCCAGCGCGGATCGAGGCGGGACCTCCTACGAGCAGTACTTC. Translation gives CASADRGGTSYEQYF.

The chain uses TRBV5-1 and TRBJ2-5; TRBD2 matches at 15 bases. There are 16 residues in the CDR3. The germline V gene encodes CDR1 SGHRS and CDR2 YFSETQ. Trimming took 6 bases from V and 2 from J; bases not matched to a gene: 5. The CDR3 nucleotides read TGCGCCAGCACTGGACTAGCGGGGGGGTATCAAGAGACCCAGTACTTC. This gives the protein CASTGLAGGYQETQYF.

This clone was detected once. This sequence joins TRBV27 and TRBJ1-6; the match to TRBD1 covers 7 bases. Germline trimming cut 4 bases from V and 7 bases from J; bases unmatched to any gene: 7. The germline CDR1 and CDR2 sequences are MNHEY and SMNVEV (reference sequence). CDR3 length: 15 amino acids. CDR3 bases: TGTGCCAGCAGTTATATACAGGGGACGAATTCACCCCTCCACTTT. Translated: CASSYIQGTNSPLHF.

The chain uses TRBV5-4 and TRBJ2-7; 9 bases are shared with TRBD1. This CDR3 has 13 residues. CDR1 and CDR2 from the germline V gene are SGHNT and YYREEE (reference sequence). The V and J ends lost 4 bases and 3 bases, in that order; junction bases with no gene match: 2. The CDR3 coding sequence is TGTGCCAGCAGCCGGGGACAGGGCTACGAGCAGTACTTC. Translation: CASSRGQGYEQYF.

This CDR3 is CASSPVGAGYGYTF. The CDR3 DNA follows: TGTGCCAGCTCACCAGTGGGCGCCGGCTATGGCTACACCTTC. V gene TRBV18 combines with J gene TRBJ1-2; no definite D call. V lost 2 bases to trimming and J lost 4 bases, with 11 bases between them. Germline V CDR1 and CDR2: KGHSH, LQKENI. This CDR3 spans 14 amino acids.

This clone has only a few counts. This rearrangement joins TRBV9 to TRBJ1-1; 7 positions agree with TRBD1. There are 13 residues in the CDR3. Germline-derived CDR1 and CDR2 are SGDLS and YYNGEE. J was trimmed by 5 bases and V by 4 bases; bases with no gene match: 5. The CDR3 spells CASSRTGDTEAFF. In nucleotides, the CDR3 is TGTGCCAGCAGCCGAACAGGGGATACTGAAGCTTTCTTT.

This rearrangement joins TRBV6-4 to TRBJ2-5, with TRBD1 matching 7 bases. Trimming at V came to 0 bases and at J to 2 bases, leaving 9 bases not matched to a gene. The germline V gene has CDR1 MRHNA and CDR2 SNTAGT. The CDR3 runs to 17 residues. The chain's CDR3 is CASSDSRGQPFQETQYF. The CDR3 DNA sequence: TGTGCCAGCAGTGACTCTCGGGGACAGCCTTTTCAAGAGACCCAGTACTTC.

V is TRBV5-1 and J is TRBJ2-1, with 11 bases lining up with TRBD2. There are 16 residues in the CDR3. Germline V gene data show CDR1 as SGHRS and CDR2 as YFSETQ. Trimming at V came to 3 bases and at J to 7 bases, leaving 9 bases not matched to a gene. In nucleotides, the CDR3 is TGCGCCAGCAGCTGGACCGGGACTAGCGGAGGGAATGAGCAGTTCTTC. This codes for CASSWTGTSGGNEQFF. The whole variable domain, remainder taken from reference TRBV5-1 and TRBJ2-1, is KAGVTQTPRYLIKTRGQQVTLSCSPISGHRSVSWYQQTPGQGLQFLFEYFSETQRNKGNFPGRFSGRQFSNSRSEMNVSTLELGDSALYLCASSWTGTSGGNEQFFGPGTRLTVL.

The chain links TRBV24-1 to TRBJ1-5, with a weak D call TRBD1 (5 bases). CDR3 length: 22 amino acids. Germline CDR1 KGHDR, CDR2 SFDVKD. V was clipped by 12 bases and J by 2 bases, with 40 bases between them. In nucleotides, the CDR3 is TGTGCCCGCCCAGGTTTCCTCTACCCAGGGTACCCAAGGAGTCGTGGCAATCAGCCCCAGCATTTT. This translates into CARPGFLYPGYPRSRGNQPQHF.

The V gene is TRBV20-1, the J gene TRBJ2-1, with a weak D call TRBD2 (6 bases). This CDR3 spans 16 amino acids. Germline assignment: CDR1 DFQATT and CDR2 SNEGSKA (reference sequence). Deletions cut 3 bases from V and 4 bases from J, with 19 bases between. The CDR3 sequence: CSASGQYAGLYNEQFF. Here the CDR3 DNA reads TGCAGTGCTAGTGGCCAATACGCAGGACTATACAATGAGCAGTTCTTC.

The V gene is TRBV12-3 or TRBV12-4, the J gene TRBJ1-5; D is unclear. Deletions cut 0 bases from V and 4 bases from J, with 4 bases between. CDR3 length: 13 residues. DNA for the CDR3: TGTGCCAGCAGTTTAGCAGAGAATCAGCCCCAGCATTTT. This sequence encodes CASSLAENQPQHF.